The next 7 T cell receptor beta chains were all read from a single sample in a study of Graves' ophthalmopathy and Graves' hyperthyroidism. The sequenced template was RNA, covering the TCR beta CDR3 region. After a first-round RT-PCR with HTBI primers, a second-round multiplex PCR was run. TCRdb processed the multiplex PCR reads anew with MiXCR; each CDR3 protein has one entry. Among some 370,000 distinct CDR3 sequences listed, 15% to 20% were seen once. The sequencing input was peripheral blood. All receptors derive from an adult woman with stable Graves' hyperthyroidism.

For the CDR3, the DNA is TGTGCCAGCAGTGGTAGTGGCATGGCGGACACTGAAGCTTTCTTT. Protein: CASSGSGMADTEAFF. V usage is TRBV6-1 and J usage is TRBJ1-1; no clear D. The CDR3 loop spans 15 amino acids. With 4 bases removed from V and 3 bases from J, the gap between germline ends came to 15 bases. Per the germline V gene, CDR1 is MNHNS and CDR2 is SASEGT.

This clonotype showed up just a few times. The chain couples TRBV4-1 to TRBJ2-7, with 7 bases lining up with TRBD1. Germline lookup yields CDR1 MGHRA and CDR2 YSYEKL. The CDR3 contains 16 residues. The ends lost 4 bases at V and 4 bases at J; junction bases unmatched: 13. CDR3 bases: TGCGCCAGCAGCCCCCGAGGGACAGAACTTCAATACGAGCAGTACTTC. Translation: CASSPRGTELQYEQYF.

This clonotype has a count of ten or more. This chain joins TRBV5-1 and TRBJ2-7; 7 nucleotides match TRBD2. Germline CDR1 and CDR2: SGHRS and YFSETQ. This CDR3 comprises 15 residues. The V gene end was trimmed by 0 bases and the J gene end by 3 bases; junction bases not matched to a gene: 6. CDR3 residues: CASSLESGNFYEQYF. CDR3 coding DNA: TGCGCCAGCAGCTTGGAAAGCGGGAACTTCTACGAGCAGTACTTC.

The chain carries TRBV3-1 and TRBJ2-7; 10 nucleotides line up with TRBD2. The CDR3 extends over 16 amino acids. J lost 6 bases, V lost 4 bases, and 12 bases had no gene match. Looked up from germline, CDR1 is LGHDT and CDR2 is YNNKEL (reference sequence). The CDR3 region has the DNA TGTGCCAGCAGCCCTACCCTCCCCAGCGGGAGGGGCGAGCAGTACTTC. This encodes CASSPTLPSGRGEQYF.

This clonotype was seen at least ten times. A much larger clone lies one base from this, so it may be a read error. The V gene is TRBV10-2, the J gene TRBJ2-7; weak D call: TRBD1 (5 bases). Germline CDR1 and CDR2: WSHSY and SAAADI. This CDR3 has 13 amino acids. Between the trimmed V and J ends, which lost 3 bases and 2 bases, there was a span of 8 bases. The CDR3 loop reads CASSDRATYEQYF. For the CDR3, the DNA is TGCGCCAGCAGTGACAGGGCCACCTACGAGCAGTACTTC.

The chain combines TRBV20-1 with TRBJ2-7, with 12 nucleotides matching TRBD2. This CDR3 contains 15 residues. V lost 5 bases and J lost 0; bases outside the gene matches: 5. Germline CDR1 is DFQATT and CDR2 is SNEGSKA (reference sequence). CDR3 in DNA: TGCAGTGCTGGACTAGCGGGGATAACCTCCTACGAGCAGTACTTC. Encoded protein: CSAGLAGITSYEQYF.

The chain has TRBV11-1 and TRBJ1-2, with a tentative D call TRBD1 (5 bases). The germline V gene has CDR1 SGHAT and CDR2 FQDESV (reference sequence). This CDR3 has 15 amino acids. Trimming removed 1 base from V and 6 bases from J, with 15 bases in between. DNA of the CDR3: TGTGCCAGCAGCTTAGGGCAGGGAGGTACGGATGGCTACACCTTC. Protein sequence: CASSLGQGGTDGYTF.